This T cell receptor (beta chain) was profiled in a study of response to subunit inactivated influenza vaccine. TCRdb processed the RT-PCR reads anew with MiXCR; each CDR3 protein has one entry. The sample carries roughly 700,000 distinct CDR3 sequences, 14% recorded once. This clonotype was counted only a few times. This TCR was sampled from a man between 45 and 60 years old who received an inactivated influenza vaccine. Source: PBMCs from blood, taken around two weeks before vaccination.

CDR3 in DNA: TGTGCCAGCAGTTACCAGGGACAGACCCTTGGGGAGCAGTACTTC. This sequence encodes CASSYQGQTLGEQYF. The rearrangement links TRBV6-5 to TRBJ2-7; TRBD1 matches 7 bases. This CDR3 has 15 residues. The V gene end was trimmed by 2 bases and the J gene end by 7 bases; junction bases not matched to a gene: 11. Germline V gene lookup returns CDR1 MNHEY and CDR2 SVGAGI.